These 13 T cell receptor beta chains were all obtained from the same sample, sequenced in a study of T cell repertoires in cytomegalovirus infection (dated by TCRdb to the late 2010s). The run used an Illumina HiSeq 1500. Using fastp trimming at Q25 and MiXCR clonotype assembly, TCRdb reanalyzed the public sequencing data and kept in-frame beta chains. One record per CDR3 amino acid sequence lists the most common genes and DNA. This sample comprises approximately 500,000 distinct CDR3 sequences, about 11% of them detected only once. Roughly 10% of the sample goes to the ten largest clones. Sequencing was carried out using PBMCs. The source is a human donor in good health (CMV status not recorded). Some clones in this sample may be carry-over from other donors' samples.

The chain is built from TRBV27 and TRBJ2-5; no reliable D call. This CDR3 is 13 amino acids long. The germline CDR1 and CDR2 sequences are MNHEY and SMNVEV (reference sequence). V was pared by 5 bases and J by 1 base, with 8 bases between. CDR3 bases: TGTGCCAGCAGTCCCAGACTCCAAGAGACCCAGTACTTC. The encoded protein is CASSPRLQETQYF.

This clonotype was detected many times. This chain uses TRBV12-3 or TRBV12-4 with TRBJ2-1; 10 bases match TRBD1. The ends lost 5 bases at V and 6 bases at J; junction bases unmatched: 1. CDR3 length equals 13 residues. The CDR3 loop reads CASSDRGPNEQFF. The CDR3, as DNA: TGTGCCAGCAGTGACAGGGGGCCCAATGAGCAGTTCTTC.

This clonotype has ten or more counts. The chain recombines TRBV29-1 with TRBJ2-7; D is unresolved. The CDR3 runs to 13 residues. Germline V CDR1 and CDR2: SQVTM, ANQGSEA. Trimming stripped 5 bases from V and 2 bases from J, with 13 bases between. In DNA form, the CDR3 reads TGCAGCGTTTTGGTGCAAAGCGCCTACGAGCAGTACTTC. Translating gives CSVLVQSAYEQYF.

This clonotype was seen more than once but under ten times. V usage is TRBV15 and J usage is TRBJ2-1; 9 bases line up with TRBD1. This CDR3 spans 18 amino acids. After removal of 0 bases from V and 5 bases from J, the junction contained 11 bases not matched to a gene. CDR1 is LNHNV and CDR2 is YYDKDF in the germline V gene (reference sequence). The CDR3 region is CATSRDLLRGQGHNEQFF. The CDR3 coding sequence is TGTGCCACCAGCAGAGATTTATTACGGGGACAGGGTCACAATGAGCAGTTCTTC.

In its sample, this clonotype was seen many times. The rearrangement uses TRBV7-9 and TRBJ2-7; tentatively, D is TRBD1 (6 bases). CDR3 size: 14 residues. The V gene's germline CDR1 is SEHNR and CDR2 FQNEAQ (reference sequence). The V gene lost 7 bases and the J gene lost 2 bases, with 15 bases spanning the gap. The CDR3, as DNA: TGTGCCAGCAAGGCAACAGGGCAAGCCTACGAGCAGTACTTC. As protein: CASKATGQAYEQYF.

This clonotype was observed a handful of times. The gene calls are TRBV27 and TRBJ2-7, with TRBD2 matching over 11 bases. Trimming removed 5 bases from V and 5 bases from J; junction bases left unmatched: 11. The CDR3 loop spans 16 amino acids. CDR1 is MNHEY, CDR2 SMNVEV, per germline (reference sequence). DNA of the CDR3: TGTGCCAGCAGTCCTGTACTAGCGGGAGCAAACAACGAGCAGTACTTC. This gives the protein CASSPVLAGANNEQYF.

In its sample, this clonotype was seen many times. V is TRBV9 and J is TRBJ2-1; a weak D match, TRBD1 (6 bases). V lost 2 bases to trimming and J lost 2 bases, with 8 bases between them. This CDR3 is 14 amino acids long. Germline assignment: CDR1 SGDLS and CDR2 YYNGEE. DNA of the CDR3: TGTGCCAGCAGCGTGGGGACACCCTACAATGAGCAGTTCTTC. As protein: CASSVGTPYNEQFF.

This clonotype occurred many times. The V and J genes are TRBV20-1 and TRBJ2-1, with D perhaps TRBD1 or TRBD2 (5 bases each). Germline V CDR1 and CDR2: DFQATT, SNEGSKA (reference sequence). The germline V and J ends were trimmed by 3 bases and 5 bases, with 17 bases remaining between them. CDR3 length equals 15 residues. The CDR3 DNA reads TGCAGTGCTAGTTGGGGACCTAAGTATCACAATGAGCAGTTCTTC. Amino acids: CSASWGPKYHNEQFF.

In regard to this clonotype: This may be a read error: a much more frequent sequence differs by one nucleotide. The genes are TRBV28 and TRBJ2-5; D might be TRBD2 (6 bases). CDR3 length: 13 amino acids. Germline CDR1 is MDHEN and CDR2 is SYDVKM. CDR3 in DNA: TGTGCCAGCGGAAAACTGGGGGGAGAGACCCAGTGCTTC. Translation gives CASGKLGGETQCF.

Ten or more counts support this clonotype. The chain uses TRBV7-2 and TRBJ2-7, with a possible D match to TRBD2 (6 bases). Trimming took off 1 base at V and 9 bases at J, with 10 bases between the two ends. This CDR3 has 12 residues. Germline CDR1 SGHTA, CDR2 FQGNSA. The CDR3 loop reads CASSLVGGRQYF. In DNA form, the CDR3 reads TGTGCCAGCAGCTTAGTCGGGGGTAGGCAGTACTTC.

This clonotype showed up many times. The rearrangement joins TRBV28 to TRBJ2-5; TRBD2 matches at 7 bases. The CDR3 runs 17 residues. The germline CDR1 and CDR2 sequences are MDHEN and SYDVKM. Germline trimming cut 5 bases from V and 4 bases from J; bases unmatched to any gene: 16. The CDR3 sequence is CASSPLLGREWGETQYF. In nucleotides, the CDR3 is TGTGCCAGCAGTCCCCTCTTGGGGCGGGAGTGGGGAGAGACCCAGTACTTC.

This chain links TRBV10-3 with TRBJ2-5; 10 positions match TRBD2. This CDR3 comprises 16 residues. Germline CDR1 and CDR2: ENHRY and SYGVKD. V was pared by 3 bases and J by 4 bases, with 8 bases of the junction left unmatched. The CDR3 loop reads CAISDGASGSRETQYF. The CDR3 DNA reads TGTGCCATCAGTGATGGGGCTAGCGGGAGTCGAGAGACCCAGTACTTC.

The gene calls are TRBV5-6 and TRBJ1-4; D is ambiguous. V was pared by 4 bases and J by 0 bases, with 13 bases between. The V gene's germline CDR1 is SGHDT and CDR2 YYEEEE. The CDR3 spans 16 residues. CDR3 amino acids: CASSGGAFATNEKLFF. In nucleotides, the CDR3 is TGTGCCAGCAGCGGTGGAGCCTTTGCAACTAATGAAAAACTGTTTTTT.